Reported below is one T cell receptor (beta chain). Blood specimens came from baseline, cycle 4 day 1, and cycle 7 day 1. The data were obtained in a study of OX40 agonist ivuxolimab in advanced cancers. Overall study: Patients received ivuxolimab, an intravenous treatment, every 2 weeks at 0.01 to 10 mg/kg. Prior therapy, whether anti-PD-1, anti-PD-L1 or anti-CTLA-4, was allowed, and more than 35% had some.

Sequencing was performed with immunoSEQ multiplex PCR; in TCRdb, only in-frame clones are kept and a portion is missing. Of 65,000 to 70,000 clones in the sample, over 60% were seen once. V trimming: 0 bases; J trimming: 5 bases; junction bases outside the gene matches: 9. Germline loops: CDR1 SGDLS, CDR2 YYNGEE. This CDR3 has 16 residues. The V and J genes are TRBV9 and TRBJ2-5; TRBD2 matches 8 bases. The material was CD4+ or CD8+ T cells sorted from blood, obtained in a trial of the OX40 agonist ivuxolimab. This receptor was obtained from an adult with an advanced solid tumor such as melanoma, head and neck, liver or kidney cancer. The CDR3 DNA reads TGTGCCAGCAGCGTAGACGGTAGCGGGGCACGCGAGACCCAGTACTTC. Its protein product is CASSVDGSGARETQYF.